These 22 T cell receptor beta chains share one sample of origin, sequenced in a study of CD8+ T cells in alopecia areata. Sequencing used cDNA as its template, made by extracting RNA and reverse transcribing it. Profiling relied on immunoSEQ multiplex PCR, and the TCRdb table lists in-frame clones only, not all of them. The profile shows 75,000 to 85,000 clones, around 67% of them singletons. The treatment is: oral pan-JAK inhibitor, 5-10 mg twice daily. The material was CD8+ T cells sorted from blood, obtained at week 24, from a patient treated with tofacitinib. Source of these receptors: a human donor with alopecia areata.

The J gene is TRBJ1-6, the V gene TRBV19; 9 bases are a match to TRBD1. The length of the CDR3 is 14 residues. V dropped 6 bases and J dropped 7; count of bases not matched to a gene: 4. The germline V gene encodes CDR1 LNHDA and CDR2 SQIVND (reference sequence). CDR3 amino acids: CASSPGQGNSPLHF. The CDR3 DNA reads TGTGCCAGTAGCCCGGGACAGGGAAATTCACCCCTCCACTTT.

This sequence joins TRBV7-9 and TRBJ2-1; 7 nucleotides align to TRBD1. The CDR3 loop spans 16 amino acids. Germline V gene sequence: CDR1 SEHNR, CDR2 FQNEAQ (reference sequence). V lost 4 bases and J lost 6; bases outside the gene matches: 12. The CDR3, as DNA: TGTGCCAGCAGCTCTGCCGGACAGGTGCCGATCAATGAGCAGTTCTTC. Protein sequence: CASSSAGQVPINEQFF.

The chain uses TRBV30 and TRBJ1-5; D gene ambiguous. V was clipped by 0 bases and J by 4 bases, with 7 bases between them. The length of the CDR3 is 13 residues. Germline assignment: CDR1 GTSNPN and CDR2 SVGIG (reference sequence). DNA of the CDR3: TGTGCCTGGAGTGTATACGGAAATCAGCCCCAGCATTTT. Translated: CAWSVYGNQPQHF.

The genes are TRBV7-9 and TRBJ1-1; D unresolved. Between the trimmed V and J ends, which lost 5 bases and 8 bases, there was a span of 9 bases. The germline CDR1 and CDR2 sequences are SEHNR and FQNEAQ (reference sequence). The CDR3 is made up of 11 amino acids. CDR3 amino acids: CASSGPGEAFF. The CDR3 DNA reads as TGTGCCAGCAGCGGGCCGGGGGAAGCTTTCTTT.

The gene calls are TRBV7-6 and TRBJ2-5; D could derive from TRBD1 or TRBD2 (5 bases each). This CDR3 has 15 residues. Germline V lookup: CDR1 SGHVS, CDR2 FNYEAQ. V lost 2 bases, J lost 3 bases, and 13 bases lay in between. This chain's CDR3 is CASSLFGGLEETQYF. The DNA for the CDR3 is TGTGCCAGCAGCTTATTTGGGGGTCTCGAAGAGACCCAGTACTTC. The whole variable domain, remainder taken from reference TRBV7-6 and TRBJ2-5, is GAGVSQSPRYKVTKRGQDVALRCDPISGHVSLYWYRQALGQGPEFLTYFNYEAQQDKSGLPNDRFSAERPEGSISTLTIQRTEQRDSAMYRCASSLFGGLEETQYFGPGTRLLVL.

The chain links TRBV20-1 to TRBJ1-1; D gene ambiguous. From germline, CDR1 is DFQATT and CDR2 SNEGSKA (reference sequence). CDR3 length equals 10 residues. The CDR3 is CTITESEAFF. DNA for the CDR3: TGCACCATCACGGAGTCTGAAGCTTTCTTT.

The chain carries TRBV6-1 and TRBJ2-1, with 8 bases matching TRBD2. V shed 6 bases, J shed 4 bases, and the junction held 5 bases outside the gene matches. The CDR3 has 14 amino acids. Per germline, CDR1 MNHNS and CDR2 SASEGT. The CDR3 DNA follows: TGTGCCAGCAGAGGACTAGCAGAATACAATGAGCAGTTCTTC. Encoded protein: CASRGLAEYNEQFF.

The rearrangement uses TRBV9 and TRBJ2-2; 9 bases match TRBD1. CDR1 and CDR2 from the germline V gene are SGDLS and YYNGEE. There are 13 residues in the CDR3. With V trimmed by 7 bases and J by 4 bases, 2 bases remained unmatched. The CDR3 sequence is CASDRGSTGELFF. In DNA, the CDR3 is TGTGCCAGCGACAGGGGGTCCACCGGGGAGCTGTTTTTT.

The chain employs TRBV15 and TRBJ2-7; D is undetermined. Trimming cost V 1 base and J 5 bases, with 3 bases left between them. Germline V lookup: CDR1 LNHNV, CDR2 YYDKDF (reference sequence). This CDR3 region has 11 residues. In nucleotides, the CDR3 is TGTGCCACCAGCAGAGTTAACGAGCAGTACTTC. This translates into CATSRVNEQYF.

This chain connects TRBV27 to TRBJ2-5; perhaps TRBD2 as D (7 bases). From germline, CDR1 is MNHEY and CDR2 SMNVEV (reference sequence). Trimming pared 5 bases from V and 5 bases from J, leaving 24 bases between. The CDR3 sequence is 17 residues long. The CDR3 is CASSPLSPTGGGETQYF. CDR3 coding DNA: TGTGCCAGCAGTCCGCTAAGCCCGACTGGCGGGGGCGAGACCCAGTACTTC.

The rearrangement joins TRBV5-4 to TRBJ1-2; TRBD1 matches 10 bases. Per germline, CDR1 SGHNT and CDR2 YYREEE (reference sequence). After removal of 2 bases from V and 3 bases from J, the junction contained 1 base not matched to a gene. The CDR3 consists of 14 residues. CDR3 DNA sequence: TGTGCCAGCAGCTTCGGACAGGGGGACTATGGCTACACCTTC. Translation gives CASSFGQGDYGYTF.

The CDR3 loop reads CASMETDTQYF. The CDR3, as DNA: TGTGCCAGCATGGAGACAGATACGCAGTATTTT. The rearrangement joins TRBV27 to TRBJ2-3; D remains ambiguous. V lost 7 bases, J lost 3 bases, and 5 bases lay in between. CDR1 and CDR2 from the germline V gene are MNHEY and SMNVEV (reference sequence). The CDR3 extends over 11 amino acids.

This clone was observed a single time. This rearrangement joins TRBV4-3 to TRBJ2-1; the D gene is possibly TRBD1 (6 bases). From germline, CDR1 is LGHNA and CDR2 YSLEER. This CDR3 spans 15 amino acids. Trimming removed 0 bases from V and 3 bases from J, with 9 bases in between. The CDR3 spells CASSQDRDNYNEQFF. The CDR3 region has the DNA TGCGCCAGCAGCCAAGACCGGGACAACTACAATGAGCAGTTCTTC.

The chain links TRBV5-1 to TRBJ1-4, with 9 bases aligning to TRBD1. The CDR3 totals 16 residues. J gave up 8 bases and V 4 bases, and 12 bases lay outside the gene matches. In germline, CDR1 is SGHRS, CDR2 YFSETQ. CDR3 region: CASSGTGGAPGEKLFF. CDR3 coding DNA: TGCGCCAGCAGCGGCACAGGGGGCGCCCCCGGGGAAAAACTGTTTTTT.

This CDR3 is CASSMLSGRYNEQFF. As DNA, the CDR3 is TGTGCCAGCAGTATGTTGAGCGGCCGCTACAATGAGCAGTTCTTC. This chain links TRBV27 with TRBJ2-1; perhaps TRBD2 as D (5 bases). V lost 5 bases and J 3 bases, leaving 14 bases between the germline ends. The CDR3 consists of 15 residues. Germline CDR1 is MNHEY and CDR2 is SMNVEV (reference sequence).

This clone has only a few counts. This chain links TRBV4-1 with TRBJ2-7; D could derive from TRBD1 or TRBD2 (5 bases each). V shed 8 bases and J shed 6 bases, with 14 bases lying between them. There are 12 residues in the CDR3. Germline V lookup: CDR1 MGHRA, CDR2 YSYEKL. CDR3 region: CASRTPGSEQYF. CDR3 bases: TGCGCCAGCCGCACACCAGGGAGCGAGCAGTACTTC.

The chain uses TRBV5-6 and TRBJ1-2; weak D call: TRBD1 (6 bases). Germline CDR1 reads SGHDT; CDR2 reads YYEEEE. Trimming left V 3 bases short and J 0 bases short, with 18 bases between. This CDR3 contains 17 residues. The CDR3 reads CASSSPYDRTSNYGYTF. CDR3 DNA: TGTGCCAGCAGCTCACCTTACGACAGGACATCTAACTATGGCTACACCTTC.

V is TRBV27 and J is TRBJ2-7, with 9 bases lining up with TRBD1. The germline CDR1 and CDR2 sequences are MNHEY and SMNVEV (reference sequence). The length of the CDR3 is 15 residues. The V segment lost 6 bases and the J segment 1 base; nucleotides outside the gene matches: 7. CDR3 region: CASSSGTGLSYEQYF. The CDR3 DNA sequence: TGTGCCAGCAGCTCCGGGACAGGGCTTTCCTACGAGCAGTACTTC.

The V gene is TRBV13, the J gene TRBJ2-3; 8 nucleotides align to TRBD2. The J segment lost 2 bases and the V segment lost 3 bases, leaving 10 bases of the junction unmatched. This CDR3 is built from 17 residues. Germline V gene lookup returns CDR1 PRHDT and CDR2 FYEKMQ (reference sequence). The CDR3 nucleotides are TGTGCCAGCAGCTTCGAGGGACTAGGCGGAAACACAGATACGCAGTATTTT. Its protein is CASSFEGLGGNTDTQYF.

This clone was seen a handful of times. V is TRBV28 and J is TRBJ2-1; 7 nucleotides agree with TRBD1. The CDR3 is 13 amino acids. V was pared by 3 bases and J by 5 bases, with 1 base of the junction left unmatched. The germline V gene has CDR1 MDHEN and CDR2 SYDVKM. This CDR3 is CASSLGQHNEQFF. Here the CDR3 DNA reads TGTGCCAGCAGTTTGGGACAGCACAATGAGCAGTTCTTC.

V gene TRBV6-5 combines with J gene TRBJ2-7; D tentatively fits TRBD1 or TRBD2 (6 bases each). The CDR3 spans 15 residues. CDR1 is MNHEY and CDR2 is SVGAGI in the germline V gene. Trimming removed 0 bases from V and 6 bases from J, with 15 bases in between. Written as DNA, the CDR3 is TGTGCCAGCAGTTACTCTACCGGGGGCGCGAGCGAGCAGTACTTC. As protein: CASSYSTGGASEQYF.

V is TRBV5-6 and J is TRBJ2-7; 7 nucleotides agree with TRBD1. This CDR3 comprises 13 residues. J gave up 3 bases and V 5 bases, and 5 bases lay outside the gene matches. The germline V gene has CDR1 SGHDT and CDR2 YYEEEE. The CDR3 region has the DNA TGTGCCAGCAGATCCGGGACAGACTACGAGCAGTACTTC. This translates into CASRSGTDYEQYF.